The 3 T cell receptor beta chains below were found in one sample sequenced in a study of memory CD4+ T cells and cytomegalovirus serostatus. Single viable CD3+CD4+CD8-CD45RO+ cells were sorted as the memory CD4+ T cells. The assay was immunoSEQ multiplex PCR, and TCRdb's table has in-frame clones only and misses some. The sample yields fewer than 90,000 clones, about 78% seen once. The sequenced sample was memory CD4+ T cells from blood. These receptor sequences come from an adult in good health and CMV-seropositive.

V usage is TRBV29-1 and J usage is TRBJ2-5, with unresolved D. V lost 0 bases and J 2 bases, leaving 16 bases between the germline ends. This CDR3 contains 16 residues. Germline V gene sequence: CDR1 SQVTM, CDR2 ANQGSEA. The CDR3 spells CSVEDVFGGQQETQYF. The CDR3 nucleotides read TGCAGCGTTGAAGATGTATTCGGCGGCCAGCAAGAGACCCAGTACTTC.

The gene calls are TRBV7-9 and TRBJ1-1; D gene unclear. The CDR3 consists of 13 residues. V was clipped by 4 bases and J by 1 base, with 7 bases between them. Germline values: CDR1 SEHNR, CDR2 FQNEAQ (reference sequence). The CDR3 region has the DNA TGTGCCAGCAGCTCGACACCGAACACTGAAGCTTTCTTT. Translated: CASSSTPNTEAFF.

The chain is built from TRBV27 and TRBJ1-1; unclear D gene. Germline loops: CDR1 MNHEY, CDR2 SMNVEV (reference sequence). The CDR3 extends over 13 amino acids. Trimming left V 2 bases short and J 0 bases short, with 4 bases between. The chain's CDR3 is CASSLRMNTEAFF. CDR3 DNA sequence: TGTGCCAGCAGTTTAAGAATGAACACTGAAGCTTTCTTT.